Below, 20 T cell receptor beta chains from the same sample are listed, as sequenced in a study of blood T cell repertoires in COVID-19. Clones were read by immunoSEQ multiplex PCR, and TCRdb kept only the in-frame ones, dropping some. The sample has over 200,000 clones; approximately 85% are singletons. The sequenced sample was peripheral blood. The receptors stem from a woman aged 25-40 years with acute or convalescent COVID-19.

J is TRBJ2-1 and V is TRBV10-1; 7 nucleotides agree with TRBD2. This CDR3 is built from 13 residues. The V and J ends lost 5 bases and 10 bases, in that order; junction bases with no gene match: 8. Germline V gene data show CDR1 as WNHNN and CDR2 as SYGVQD (reference sequence). Here the CDR3 DNA reads TGCGCCAGCAGTTTCGGGGTCGGGGGGGAGCAGTTCTTC. It is translated as CASSFGVGGEQFF.

J is TRBJ1-2 and V is TRBV27, with 7 nucleotides matching TRBD1. After removal of 5 bases from V and 6 bases from J, the junction contained 6 bases not matched to a gene. CDR1 is MNHEY and CDR2 is SMNVEV in the germline V gene (reference sequence). The CDR3 has 13 amino acids. The CDR3 spells CASSATGSDGYTF. The CDR3 nucleotides are TGTGCCAGCAGTGCGACAGGGTCTGATGGCTACACCTTC.

J is TRBJ1-2 and V is TRBV19; no reliable D call. Germline values: CDR1 LNHDA, CDR2 SQIVND (reference sequence). Trimming stripped 4 bases from V and 3 bases from J, with 12 bases between. This CDR3 comprises 14 residues. The CDR3 coding sequence is TGTGCCAGTAGTACCCGAAACACCGACTATGGCTACACCTTC. Protein product: CASSTRNTDYGYTF.

This chain uses TRBV9 with TRBJ2-1; 8 nucleotides match TRBD2. The CDR3 is 15 residues long. The V segment lost 5 bases and the J segment 4 bases; nucleotides outside the gene matches: 8. Germline V gene sequence: CDR1 SGDLS, CDR2 YYNGEE. The CDR3 loop reads CASSITSGQYNEQFF. CDR3 bases: TGTGCCAGCAGTATTACTAGCGGTCAGTACAATGAGCAGTTCTTC.

This clone appeared once. The chain recombines TRBV7-2 with TRBJ1-1; unclear D gene. CDR1 SGHTA and CDR2 FQGNSA come from the germline V gene. V shed 1 base and J shed 1 base, with 13 bases lying between them. The CDR3 covers 16 residues. The CDR3 spells CASSLGSGVGNTEAFF. Here the CDR3 DNA reads TGTGCCAGCAGCTTAGGTTCCGGGGTTGGGAACACTGAAGCTTTCTTT.

This rearrangement joins TRBV20-1 to TRBJ1-1; TRBD1 agrees at 9 bases. The ends lost 5 bases at V and 8 bases at J; junction bases unmatched: 3. The CDR3 has 11 residues. The V gene's germline CDR1 is DFQATT and CDR2 SNEGSKA (reference sequence). CDR3 region: CSAGDRAEAFF. The CDR3 DNA is TGCAGTGCTGGGGACAGGGCCGAAGCTTTCTTT.

The chain joins TRBV5-6 to TRBJ2-2; 9 positions agree with TRBD2. The CDR3 runs to 17 residues. Germline CDR1 is SGHDT and CDR2 is YYEEEE. Trimming removed 3 bases from V and 3 bases from J; junction bases left unmatched: 9. The CDR3 DNA reads TGTGCCAGCAGCTCCACCTGGACTAGCGTGGACACCGGGGAGCTGTTTTTT. This encodes CASSSTWTSVDTGELFF.

This chain uses TRBV7-9 with TRBJ1-3; unclear D gene. The CDR3 totals 14 residues. Trimming shortened V by 2 bases and J by 0 bases, and 5 bases separated the two germline ends. Germline V CDR1 and CDR2: SEHNR, FQNEAQ (reference sequence). CDR3 loop: CASSLTTSGNTIYF. The CDR3 nucleotides are TGTGCCAGCAGCTTAACAACCTCTGGAAACACCATATATTTT.

This chain links TRBV7-9 with TRBJ1-2, with TRBD1 matching 7 bases. Germline assignment: CDR1 SEHNR and CDR2 FQNEAQ (reference sequence). The CDR3 totals 14 residues. After removal of 7 bases from V and 6 bases from J, the junction contained 11 bases not matched to a gene. CDR3 coding DNA: TGTGCCAGCACCGCAGACAGGGAGTCTCATGGCTACACCTTC. It yields the protein CASTADRESHGYTF.

This chain connects TRBV16 to TRBJ2-7; TRBD2 aligns across 7 bases. CDR1 and CDR2 from the germline V gene are KGHSY and FQNENV. V lost 4 bases, J lost 3 bases, and 9 bases stayed unmatched. The CDR3 is made up of 15 amino acids. The CDR3 loop reads CASSPSAGEFYEQYF. The CDR3 DNA sequence: TGTGCCAGCAGCCCCTCCGCGGGAGAGTTCTACGAGCAGTACTTC.

The chain couples TRBV5-4 to TRBJ2-7, with TRBD2 matching 9 bases. The CDR3 covers 18 residues. CDR1 is SGHNT, CDR2 YYREEE, per germline (reference sequence). V lost 0 bases and J lost 4; bases outside the gene matches: 14. CDR3 in amino acids: CASSLAASSSGRLYEQYF. The CDR3 nucleotides read TGTGCCAGCAGCTTGGCCGCTTCGTCGAGCGGGAGGTTATACGAGCAGTACTTC.

This clone was found once. The chain joins TRBV10-2 to TRBJ2-3; possible D gene TRBD1, 5 bases. The CDR3 totals 14 residues. Germline assignment: CDR1 WSHSY and CDR2 SAAADI. The ends were cut back, 3 bases at V and 2 bases at J, with 9 bases in the middle. CDR3 residues: CASSERTNTDTQYF. The DNA of the CDR3 is TGCGCCAGCAGTGAAAGGACAAACACAGATACGCAGTATTTT.

The rearrangement uses TRBV30 and TRBJ2-3, with D unclear. V was trimmed by 3 bases and J by 6 bases, leaving 16 bases between them. Per germline, CDR1 GTSNPN and CDR2 SVGIG (reference sequence). CDR3 size: 14 residues. CDR3 nucleotides: TGTGCCTGGAGGAAGGATTGGGCCGCCGATACGCAGTATTTT. Amino acid sequence: CAWRKDWAADTQYF.

The chain carries TRBV10-3 and TRBJ2-2; 7 bases fit TRBD2. The CDR3 has 15 amino acids. V was clipped by 3 bases and J by 5 bases; unmatched bases: 6. Looked up from germline, CDR1 is ENHRY and CDR2 is SYGVKD. The CDR3 nucleotides are TGTGCCATCAGTGATGGCGGGAGAGGAACCGGGGAGCTGTTTTTT. The encoded protein is CAISDGGRGTGELFF.

This chain joins TRBV24-1 and TRBJ1-1, with 7 bases aligning to TRBD1. CDR1 and CDR2 from the germline V gene are KGHDR and SFDVKD. Losses at the gene ends were 7 bases for V and 1 base for J; bases not matched to a gene: 5. CDR3 length: 14 amino acids. CDR3 in amino acids: CATRRRQGNTEAFF. The CDR3 DNA reads TGTGCCACCAGGAGAAGACAGGGGAACACTGAAGCTTTCTTT.

This clone occurred a few times. The chain employs TRBV7-9 and TRBJ2-7, with D tentatively TRBD2 (6 bases). This CDR3 region has 14 residues. V dropped 5 bases and J dropped 4 bases, with 15 bases sitting between them. Germline V gene data show CDR1 as SEHNR and CDR2 as FQNEAQ (reference sequence). CDR3 DNA: TGTGCCAGCAGCCCGGGAGACAGACCATACGAGCAGTACTTC. This gives the protein CASSPGDRPYEQYF.

The V call is TRBV5-1, the J call TRBJ2-1; 12 nucleotides align to TRBD2. The CDR3 is made up of 15 amino acids. CDR1 is SGHRS and CDR2 is YFSETQ in the germline V gene. V was clipped by 0 bases and J by 7 bases; unmatched bases: 2. CDR3 amino acids: CASSLGLAGVNEQFF. As DNA, the CDR3 is TGCGCCAGCAGCTTGGGACTAGCGGGAGTAAATGAGCAGTTCTTC.

The chain recombines TRBV27 with TRBJ2-7; D call uncertain. Trimming cost V 3 bases and J 1 base, with 7 bases left between them. The CDR3 has 13 amino acids. CDR1 and CDR2 (germline): MNHEY, SMNVEV (reference sequence). CDR3 bases: TGTGCCAGCAGTTTCCAACAGTCCTACGAGCAGTACTTC. Its translation is CASSFQQSYEQYF.

This clone was detected once. The rearrangement joins TRBV7-2 to TRBJ2-7; D is possibly TRBD2 (5 bases). The CDR3 sequence is 12 residues long. The germline CDR1 and CDR2 sequences are SGHTA and FQGNSA. Trimming shortened V by 1 base and J by 6 bases, and 7 bases separated the two germline ends. The CDR3 loop reads CASSLDEGEQYF. The CDR3 DNA is TGTGCCAGCAGCTTAGATGAGGGCGAGCAGTACTTC.

The gene calls are TRBV10-3 and TRBJ2-2; the D gene is possibly TRBD2 (6 bases). V gave up 6 bases and J gave up 9 bases, with 17 bases separating them. In germline, CDR1 is ENHRY, CDR2 SYGVKD. The CDR3 extends over 14 amino acids. CDR3 sequence reads: CAISGTFLARELFF. CDR3 nucleotide sequence: TGTGCCATCAGCGGGACTTTTTTGGCCAGGGAGCTGTTTTTT.